This is a list of T cell receptor beta chains from one sample in a study of blood T cells in healthy people across ages. TCRdb processed the 5' RACE reads anew with MiXCR; each CDR3 protein has one entry. The table records about 570,000 distinct CDR3 sequences, approximately 25% of them present only once. Sequencing used blood. Receptors were obtained from a woman in her seventies in good health. Both conserved end residues are part of each CDR3. Fields, in order: clone size, V gene, D gene, J gene, CDR3 DNA, CDR3 protein. The D gene is left open where the match is weak. The listing skips clone size in some rows; elsewhere it reads once, few, many or a size class.

few,TRBV7-2,TRBD2,TRBJ2-2,TGTGCCAGCAGCTTAGTAGGGACTAGCGGGACCACCGGGGAGCTGTTTTTT,CASSLVGTSGTTGELFF
-,TRBV4-3,-,TRBJ2-7,TGCGCCAGCAGCCATATCGAGGGTGCGTCCTACGAGCAGTACTTC,CASSHIEGASYEQYF
few,TRBV14,TRBD1,TRBJ2-2,TGTGCCAGCAGCCAAGTGCGGACAGGGGCCACCGGGGAGCTGTTTTTT,CASSQVRTGATGELFF
-,TRBV12-3/TRBV12-4,-,TRBJ2-3,TGTGCCAGCTCCGATGGGGCTAGCGCAGATACGCAGTATTTT,CASSDGASADTQYF
-,TRBV30,TRBD1,TRBJ1-2,TGTGCCTGGAGTCCGACAGGGGGCCTTTATGGCTACACCTTC,CAWSPTGGLYGYTF
-,TRBV20-1,TRBD2,TRBJ2-5,TGCAGTGGACAGCGGGGGCCCCGGGAGACCCAGTACTTC,CSGQRGPRETQYF
-,TRBV18,TRBD1,TRBJ2-6,TGTGCCAGCTCACCGATGTTTGAGTCAGGGGGGACTTTC,CASSPMFESGGTF
-,TRBV7-3,-,TRBJ2-1,TGTGCCAGCAGCACCGGGGGAGCCGGCAATGAGCAGTTCTTC,CASSTGGAGNEQFF
-,TRBV10-3,-,TRBJ1-2,TGTGCCATCAGTGGGGCCAGCTATGGCTACACCTTC,CAISGASYGYTF
few,TRBV29-1,TRBD1,TRBJ1-2,TGCAGCGCCGCCGGACAGGGGACCAACTATGGCTACACCTTC,CSAAGQGTNYGYTF
-,TRBV5-1,TRBD1,TRBJ1-4,TGCGCCAGCAGCGGGACCGGGACAGTGGATGAAAAACTGTTTTTT,CASSGTGTVDEKLFF
once,TRBV4-2,TRBD2,TRBJ2-3,TGTGCCAGCAGCCAAGATAGCCTAGCGGGGGCCCTACGCACAGATACGCAGTATTTT,CASSQDSLAGALRTDTQYF
many,TRBV2,-,TRBJ2-5,TGCGCCAGCAGCGGCGGGACATACCAAGAGACCCAGTACTTC,CASSGGTYQETQYF
-,TRBV6-1,-,TRBJ1-2,TGTGCCAGCAGTGCGGAGGGGTCAAACTATGGCTACACCTTC,CASSAEGSNYGYTF
-,TRBV7-2,-,TRBJ2-1,TGTGCCAGCAGCCCGGTCAGGGGAAATGAGCAGTTCTTC,CASSPVRGNEQFF
few,TRBV6-6,-,TRBJ2-5,TGTGCCAGCATTCTCAGGGGCTCACTGGAGACCCAGTACTTC,CASILRGSLETQYF
-,TRBV3-1,-,TRBJ2-5,TGTGCCAGCAGCCACCGGCAGGGTGGAGAGACCCAGTACTTC,CASSHRQGGETQYF
-,TRBV5-1,-,TRBJ1-6,TGCGCCAGCAGCGAAGGACCAGGGAGCTCCTATAATTCACCCCTCCACTTT,CASSEGPGSSYNSPLHF
few,TRBV12-3/TRBV12-4,-,TRBJ1-5,TGTGCCAGCAGTTTAAGGGCAGGAGGCAATCAGCCCCAGCATTTT,CASSLRAGGNQPQHF
-,TRBV10-3,-,TRBJ1-2,TGTGCCATCAGGACACAGGCACGAGGGGATGGCTACACCTTC,CAIRTQARGDGYTF
few,TRBV14,-,TRBJ2-7,TGTGCCAGCAGCCCGAACAGGGTGCTCTCCTACGAGCAGTACTTC,CASSPNRVLSYEQYF
many,TRBV7-3,-,TRBJ2-2,TGTGCCAGCAGCTTAGGTTTGGGGGACACCGGGGAGCTGTTTTTT,CASSLGLGDTGELFF
-,TRBV7-2,-,TRBJ1-3,TGTGCCAGCAGCCCCACGACGGGATCTGGAAACACCATATATTTT,CASSPTTGSGNTIYF
-,TRBV10-3,TRBD1,TRBJ1-3,TGTGCCATCAGTGCAACCGGGACAGAGAGCTCTGGAAACACCATATATTTT,CAISATGTESSGNTIYF
-,TRBV4-3,-,TRBJ2-3,TGCGCCAGCAGCCAAGTTTATCGGGTGGTGTGGGGGGAGGGCACAGATACGCAGTATTTT,CASSQVYRVVWGEGTDTQYF
-,TRBV10-3,-,TRBJ2-5,TGTGCCATCAGTGAGAGTCCAGAGACCCAGTACTTC,CAISESPETQYF
-,TRBV5-1,-,TRBJ2-5,TGCGCCAGCGCTCGGGGCGTGGGACCTCAAGAGACCCAGTACTTC,CASARGVGPQETQYF
-,TRBV6-1,TRBD1,TRBJ1-1,TGTGCCAGCAGTGAAAAGGCAGGGGGCGGGGAAGAAGCTTTCTTT,CASSEKAGGGEEAFF
few,TRBV2,-,TRBJ1-4,TGTGCCAGCAGTAGGGGGACAACGGAAAAACTGTTTTTT,CASSRGTTEKLFF
many,TRBV4-1,-,TRBJ2-7,TGCGCCAGCAGCTTGGAGGGGAGGAGGAGTTACGAGCAGTACTTC,CASSLEGRRSYEQYF
-,TRBV5-5,-,TRBJ2-2,TGTGCCAGCAGCAGGGACTCACACACCGGGGAGCTGTTTTTT,CASSRDSHTGELFF
-,TRBV7-3,TRBD1,TRBJ1-1,TGTGCCAGCAGCAAAATGGGACAGGGGTCGGGCACTGAAGCTTTCTTT,CASSKMGQGSGTEAFF
few,TRBV4-3,TRBD1,TRBJ2-3,TGCGCCAGCAGCCAAGATCGAGAGTTGGGACAGGGGGTGACAGATACGCAGTATTTT,CASSQDRELGQGVTDTQYF
few,TRBV10-3,-,TRBJ2-1,TGTGCCATCAGTGCTCAAAATGAGCAGTTCTTC,CAISAQNEQFF
-,TRBV4-1,-,TRBJ1-1,TGCGCCAGCAGCCAAGACTTGGCATTCACTGAAGCTTTCTTT,CASSQDLAFTEAFF
-,TRBV20-1,-,TRBJ1-1,TGTAGTGCTAGCACACCGGGGGCGATCACTGAAGCTTTCTTT,CSASTPGAITEAFF
few,TRBV2,-,TRBJ1-5,TGTGCCAGCAGTGAAGGTCTCAGGGTAGGTCAGCCCCAGCATTTT,CASSEGLRVGQPQHF
few,TRBV20-1,TRBD1,TRBJ1-2,TGCAGTGCTAGCGGACAGGCCCTCTATGGCTACACCTTC,CSASGQALYGYTF
few,TRBV11-2,-,TRBJ1-1,TGTGCCAGCAGCTTACATAAAGAAGCTTTCTTT,CASSLHKEAFF
few,TRBV2,-,TRBJ1-4,TGTGCCAGCAGTGAGGGGGGAGTTGGATGGGAAAAACTGTTTTTT,CASSEGGVGWEKLFF
-,TRBV12-3/TRBV12-4,TRBD2,TRBJ2-7,TGTGCCAGCACCAGGAGCGGGGGGGCGTTTAACGAGCAGTACTTC,CASTRSGGAFNEQYF
-,TRBV6-5,-,TRBJ1-4,TGTGCCAGCAGGGAGGGAGGATTGGATGAAAAACCGTTTTTT,CASREGGLDEKPFF
many,TRBV7-3,-,TRBJ2-1,TGTGCCAGCAGCTTAACGCCCCACTCCTACAATGAGCAGTTCTTC,CASSLTPHSYNEQFF
few,TRBV18,-,TRBJ2-3,TGTGCCAGCTCACCAACACGGGACCCTCGCACAGATACGCAGTATTTT,CASSPTRDPRTDTQYF
-,TRBV29-1,TRBD2,TRBJ2-1,TGCAGCGTTGGAGCGGGGGGGCTTGTCGATGAGCAGTTCTTC,CSVGAGGLVDEQFF
once,TRBV6-2/TRBV6-3,-,TRBJ1-4,TGTGCCAGCAGTTACGGCCCGACCGGTGAAAAACTGTTTTTT,CASSYGPTGEKLFF
-,TRBV2,-,TRBJ1-3,TGTGCCAGCAGCGAGGTAGGCGCAGCAAAAGGAAACACCATATATTTT,CASSEVGAAKGNTIYF
-,TRBV6-2/TRBV6-3,TRBD2,TRBJ2-1,TGTGCCAGCACCCTTACGTGGCGGGGGGGCAATGAGCAGTTCTTC,CASTLTWRGGNEQFF
-,TRBV2,-,TRBJ2-5,TGTGCCAGCAGCGGGGTAGCGACCCAGTACTTC,CASSGVATQYF
few,TRBV5-1,-,TRBJ2-7,TGCGCCAGCAGCCTTGGGGCCATCTACGAGCAGTACTTC,CASSLGAIYEQYF
few,TRBV4-3,-,TRBJ1-2,TGCGCCAGCAGCCAAGATCTCAACAGGGTTTACTATGGCTACACCTTC,CASSQDLNRVYYGYTF
-,TRBV7-9,-,TRBJ2-6,TGTGCCAGCAGCTTAGTGGGAGCCGCGGTTGGGTCTGGGGCCAACGTCCTGACTTTC,CASSLVGAAVGSGANVLTF
few,TRBV29-1,TRBD1,TRBJ2-7,TGCAGCGTTTATGATCTAGAGGGACAGCCCTACGAGCAGTACTTC,CSVYDLEGQPYEQYF
-,TRBV6-2/TRBV6-3,-,TRBJ1-4,TGTGCCAGCAGTTCAACAGGGAGAACTAATGAAAAACTGTTTTTT,CASSSTGRTNEKLFF
few,TRBV4-3,-,TRBJ1-2,TGCGCCAGCAGCCCCCCGGGCGGGCGGTATGGCTACACCTTC,CASSPPGGRYGYTF
-,TRBV30,-,TRBJ2-5,TGTGCCTGGAGTGTGAACCCCCCCGAGACCCAGTACTTC,CAWSVNPPETQYF
-,TRBV2,TRBD1,TRBJ2-7,TGTGCCAGCAGTGGTGTGGAGACAGGGGCCTACGAGCAGTACTTC,CASSGVETGAYEQYF
few,TRBV6-2/TRBV6-3,-,TRBJ2-6,TGTGCCAGCAGTGGCGGGACACACTCTGGGGCCAACGTCCTGACTTTC,CASSGGTHSGANVLTF
-,TRBV5-6,-,TRBJ2-1,TGTGCCAGCAGCTCCTCGGGACCTCGTTTCTTC,CASSSSGPRFF
-,TRBV20-1,-,TRBJ2-5,TGCAGTGCTAGACCGGAGGGGGGGAGAGAGACCCAGTACTTC,CSARPEGGRETQYF